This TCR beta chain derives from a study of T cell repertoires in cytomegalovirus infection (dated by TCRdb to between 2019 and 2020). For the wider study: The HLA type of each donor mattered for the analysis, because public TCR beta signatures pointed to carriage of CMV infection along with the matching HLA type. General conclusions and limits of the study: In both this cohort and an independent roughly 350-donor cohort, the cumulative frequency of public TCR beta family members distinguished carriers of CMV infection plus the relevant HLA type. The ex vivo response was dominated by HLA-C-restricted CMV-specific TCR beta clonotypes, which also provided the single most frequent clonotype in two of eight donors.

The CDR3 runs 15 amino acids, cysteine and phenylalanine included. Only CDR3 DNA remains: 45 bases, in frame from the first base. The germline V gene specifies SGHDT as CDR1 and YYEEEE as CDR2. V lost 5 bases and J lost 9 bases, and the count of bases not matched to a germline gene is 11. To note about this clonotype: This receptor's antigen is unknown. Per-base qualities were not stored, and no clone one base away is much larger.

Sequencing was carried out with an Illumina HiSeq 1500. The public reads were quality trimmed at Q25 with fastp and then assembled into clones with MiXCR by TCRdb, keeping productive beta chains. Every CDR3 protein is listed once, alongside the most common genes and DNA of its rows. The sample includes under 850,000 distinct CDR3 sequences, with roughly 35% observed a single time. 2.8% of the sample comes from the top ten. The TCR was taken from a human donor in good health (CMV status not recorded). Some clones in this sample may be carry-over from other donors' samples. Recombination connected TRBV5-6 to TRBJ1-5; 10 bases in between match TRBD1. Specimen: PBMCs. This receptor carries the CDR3 CASSSGTGEVRPQHF. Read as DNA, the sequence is TGTGCCAGCAGTTCCGGGACAGGGGAAGTGAGGCCCCAGCATTTT.